Below are 2 T cell receptor beta chains sequenced from a single sample in a study of blood T cells in healthy people across ages. For the second PCR, which ran for about 6 to 11 cycles, a sample-barcoded 5' primer and a J-beta primer mix were used. Via MiXCR, TCRdb re-called the 5' RACE reads, giving one row per CDR3 protein. This sample has more than 800,000 distinct CDR3 sequences, with more than 40% found just once. Source material: blood. These TCRs come from a woman aged 55-69 years in good health.

Only a few counts were recorded for this clonotype. V and J are TRBV27 and TRBJ2-7, with D perhaps TRBD1 or TRBD2 (5 bases each). Germline assignment: CDR1 MNHEY and CDR2 SMNVEV (reference sequence). Trimming left V 0 bases short and J 2 bases short, with 14 bases between. The CDR3 runs to 16 residues. CDR3 region: CASSLSSGTVTYEQYF. The CDR3 nucleotides read TGTGCCAGCAGTTTATCTTCCGGGACGGTAACCTACGAGCAGTACTTC.

V is TRBV6-5 and J is TRBJ1-2, with a possible D match to TRBD1 (5 bases). Germline CDR1 reads MNHEY; CDR2 reads SVGAGI. The CDR3 sequence is 14 residues long. V lost 6 bases, J lost 8 bases, and 19 bases lay in between. In nucleotides, the CDR3 is TGTGCCAGCAGACGGACACAGGATGGAGTGGGCTACACCTTC. The encoded protein is CASRRTQDGVGYTF.